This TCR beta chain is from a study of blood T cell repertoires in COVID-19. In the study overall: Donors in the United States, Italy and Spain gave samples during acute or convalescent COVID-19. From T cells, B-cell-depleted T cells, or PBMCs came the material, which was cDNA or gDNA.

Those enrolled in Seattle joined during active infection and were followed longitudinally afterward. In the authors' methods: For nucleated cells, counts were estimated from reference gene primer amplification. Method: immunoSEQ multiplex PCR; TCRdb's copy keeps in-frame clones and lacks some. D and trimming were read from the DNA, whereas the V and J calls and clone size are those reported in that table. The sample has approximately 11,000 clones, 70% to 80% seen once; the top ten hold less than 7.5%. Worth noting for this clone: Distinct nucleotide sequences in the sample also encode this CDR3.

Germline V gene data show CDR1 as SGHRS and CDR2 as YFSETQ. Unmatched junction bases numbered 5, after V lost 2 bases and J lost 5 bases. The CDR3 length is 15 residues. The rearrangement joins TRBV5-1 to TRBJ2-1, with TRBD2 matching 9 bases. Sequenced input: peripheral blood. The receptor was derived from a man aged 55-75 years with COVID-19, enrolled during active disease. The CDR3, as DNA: TGCGCCAGCAGCTTTATAGCGGGGGCAAACAATGAGCAGTTCTTC. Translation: CASSFIAGANNEQFF.